The entry that follows covers one TCR beta chain sequence. The antigen is not known. Profiling relied on immunoSEQ multiplex PCR, and the TCRdb table lists in-frame clones only, not all of them. The sample yields about 2.4 million clones, 90% to 95% seen once. The data belong to a study of shared clonotypes between healthy human individuals. Study-level points and caveats: Larger estimated richness was generally seen in naive subsets than in memory subsets.

The V gene's germline CDR1 is SGDLS and CDR2 YYNGEE. The length of the CDR3 is 15 residues. J was trimmed by 8 bases and V by 2 bases; bases with no gene match: 9. The clonotype comes from a man between 18 and 35 years old in good health. Some clones in this sample may be carry-over from other donors' samples. The sample comprised naive CD4+ T cells from PBMCs. As for subset: CD45RA+ positively selected. V and J are TRBV9 and TRBJ2-1; 8 bases fit TRBD1. The CDR3: CASSVGQGAFYEQFF. Written as DNA, the CDR3 is TGTGCCAGCAGCGTCGGGCAGGGGGCTTTCTATGAGCAGTTCTTC.